Presented here are 7 T cell receptor beta chains from one specimen sequenced in a study of OX40 agonist ivuxolimab in advanced cancers. The protocol was immunoSEQ multiplex PCR, while the TCRdb copy is restricted to in-frame clones and leaves out a portion. The data show 95,000 to 150,000 clones, around 91% seen once. This specimen was CD4+ or CD8+ T cells sorted from blood, taken in a trial of the OX40 agonist ivuxolimab. These receptor sequences come from an adult with an advanced solid tumor such as melanoma, head and neck, liver or kidney cancer.

The chain recombines TRBV19 with TRBJ2-2; maybe TRBD2 (6 bases). Trimming pared 6 bases from V and 3 bases from J, leaving 14 bases between. Germline V lookup: CDR1 LNHDA, CDR2 SQIVND (reference sequence). The CDR3 sequence is 15 residues long. CDR3 sequence (DNA): TGTGCCAGTAGAATACCGGGACTGTACACCGGGGAGCTGTTTTTT. Protein: CASRIPGLYTGELFF.

This clone was recorded once. This rearrangement joins TRBV6-5 to TRBJ2-7; TRBD1 might be the D (6 bases). Germline CDR1 and CDR2: MNHEY and SVGAGI. The CDR3 contains 12 residues. V shed 6 bases and J shed 7 bases, with 13 bases lying between them. The chain's CDR3 is CASRTGFREQYF. The CDR3 DNA follows: TGTGCCAGCAGGACAGGTTTTAGGGAGCAGTACTTC.

CDR3 sequence: CASGARQHF. In nucleotides, the CDR3 is TGTGCCAGCGGGGCCAGGCAGCATTTT. The genes are TRBV28 and TRBJ1-5; D possibly corresponds to TRBD1 (5 bases). From germline, CDR1 is MDHEN and CDR2 SYDVKM. V dropped 8 bases and J dropped 13 bases, with 9 bases sitting between them. The CDR3 runs 9 residues.

The rearrangement uses TRBV7-9 and TRBJ2-7; perhaps D is TRBD1 or TRBD2 (6 bases each). Germline CDR1 SEHNR, CDR2 FQNEAQ (reference sequence). The CDR3 consists of 13 residues. V lost 5 bases and J 3 bases, leaving 11 bases between the germline ends. CDR3 coding DNA: TGTGCCAGCAGCGTAGGGGGAGGCTACGAGCAGTACTTC. Its protein product is CASSVGGGYEQYF.

The V gene is TRBV28, the J gene TRBJ2-7; 7 nucleotides match TRBD2. Germline CDR1 and CDR2: MDHEN and SYDVKM. The junction had 11 bases not matched to a gene; V was cut back by 6 bases and J by 3 bases. The CDR3 is made up of 15 amino acids. Here the CDR3 DNA reads TGTGCCAGCAGCCCGTGGGGGGGGAACAACTACGAGCAGTACTTC. Translation: CASSPWGGNNYEQYF.

V gene TRBV19 combines with J gene TRBJ2-3, with a tentative D call TRBD1 (6 bases). The CDR3 extends over 14 amino acids. Germline CDR1 LNHDA, CDR2 SQIVND (reference sequence). V shed 7 bases and J shed 1 base, with 12 bases lying between them. CDR3: CASTQGSRTDTQYF. The DNA for the CDR3 is TGTGCCAGTACCCAGGGGAGTCGCACAGATACGCAGTATTTT.

Here the CDR3 reads CAWRWRPGSYTF. The CDR3 DNA is TGTGCCTGGAGGTGGCGGCCGGGAAGCTACACCTTC. This rearrangement joins TRBV30 to TRBJ1-2; D unresolved. Trimming left V 3 bases short and J 9 bases short, with 14 bases between. Germline V CDR1 and CDR2: GTSNPN, SVGIG (reference sequence). The CDR3 runs to 12 residues.